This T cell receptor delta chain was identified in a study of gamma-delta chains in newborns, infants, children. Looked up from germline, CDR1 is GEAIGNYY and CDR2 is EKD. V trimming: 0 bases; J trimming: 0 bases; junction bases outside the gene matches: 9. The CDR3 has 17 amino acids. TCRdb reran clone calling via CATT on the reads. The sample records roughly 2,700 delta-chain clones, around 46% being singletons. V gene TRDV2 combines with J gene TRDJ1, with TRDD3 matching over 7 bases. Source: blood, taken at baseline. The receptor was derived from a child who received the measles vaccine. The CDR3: CACDTIVGWGNTDKLIF. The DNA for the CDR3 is TGTGCCTGTGACACCATTGTGGGGTGGGGGAACACCGATAAACTCATCTTT.